This T cell receptor beta chain was recovered during a study of Ad26.COV2.S vaccination and SARS-CoV-2 variants. The CDR3 totals 17 residues. From germline, CDR1 is MDHEN and CDR2 SYDVKM. Trimming stripped 1 base from V and 0 bases from J, with 15 bases between. Here immunoSEQ multiplex PCR was the method, and the copy in TCRdb shows in-frame clones only, minus some. The sample yields hundreds of thousands of clones, about 93% seen once. Treatment described: roughly 20 received Ad26.COV2.S at low or high dose, single or two shots; about five received placebo; per-sample allocation not given. The study sampled participants on day 63 after the first vaccine or placebo injection.

The receptor was derived from a person aged 18-60 years who received the Ad26.COV2.S COVID-19 vaccine or a placebo. The starting material was peripheral blood, obtained in a trial of Ad26.COV2.S vaccine versus placebo. This chain uses TRBV28 with TRBJ2-5; D perhaps matches TRBD2 (5 bases). The CDR3 nucleotides are TGTGCCAGCAGTTTATTTGGGAGTACTGAGTACCAAGAGACCCAGTACTTC. Protein: CASSLFGSTEYQETQYF.